This is a list of T cell receptor beta chains from one sample in a study of cytotoxic CD8 clonotypes in ibrutinib-treated CLL. Clones were sequenced by immunoSEQ multiplex PCR, and TCRdb holds only the in-frame ones, with some missing. The repertoire holds 150,000 to 200,000 clones, 88% seen once, with 3% to 3.5% in the top ten. The sequenced sample was PBMCs, obtained at disease progression, from a patient treated with ibrutinib. These receptor sequences come from a human donor with chronic lymphocytic leukemia. Both conserved end residues are part of each CDR3.

TRBV5-6 | CASSLGLAHYEQYF
TRBV19 | CASSIQGWVLGTEAFF
TRBV14 | CASSHHARTEAFF
TRBV11-3 | CASSLGGEVHNEQFF
TRBV30 | CAWSEVLGETQYF
TRBV7-6 | CASSLGGGSETQYF
TRBV7-8 | CASSSRVDSRFYEQYF
TRBV10-3 | CAISDGTSSYYEQYF
TRBV6-4 | CASSATSGGYNEQFF
TRBV12-5 | CASGSPVARELLDEQFF
TRBV5-1 | CASGQGDLRTEAFF
TRBV5-1 | CASSRDPVTGELFF
TRBV21-1 | CASSKARTGTNQPQHF
TRBV5-6 | CASSLRVGSYNEQFF
TRBV29-1 | CSVQKAGQGEQFF
TRBV4-1 | CASSRRTGTSGQNTGELFF
TRBV7-9 | CASSRIQYSGANVLTF
TRBV30 | CAWSRTYEQYF
TRBV30 | CAWSEKESYEQYF
TRBV28 | CASSPPSYGYTF
TRBV19 | CASNRDQPTGELFF
TRBV2 | CASSGDRMNYGYTF
TRBV19 | CASSIGGQNSNQPQHF